Shown below are 5 T cell receptor beta chains from a single sample sequenced in a study of T cells in narcolepsy. Produced via immunoSEQ multiplex PCR; TCRdb's table is partial and in-frame only. The sample shows 18,000 or so clones, 65% to 90% of them seen only once. The sequencing sample was made of memory (CD45RA-) CD4+ T cells from blood. The receptors stem from a human donor in good health.

The rearrangement uses TRBV7-2 and TRBJ2-3, with 7 nucleotides matching TRBD2. The V gene end was trimmed by 6 bases and the J gene end by 6 bases; junction bases not matched to a gene: 12. Germline assignment: CDR1 SGHTA and CDR2 FQGNSA. The CDR3 contains 15 residues. The CDR3 nucleotides are TGTGCCAGCAGACCAGCGGGGAGTAGACGGGATACGCAGTATTTT. This codes for CASRPAGSRRDTQYF.

The chain joins TRBV5-8 to TRBJ1-2; a weak D match, TRBD1 (5 bases). From germline, CDR1 is SGHTS and CDR2 YDEGEE. The CDR3 runs 15 residues. Between the trimmed V and J ends, which lost 0 bases and 3 bases, there was a span of 12 bases. CDR3 sequence reads: CASSLEQTAYYGYTF. In DNA form, the CDR3 reads TGTGCCAGCAGCTTGGAACAGACAGCTTACTATGGCTACACCTTC.

There are a few counts of this clone. As DNA, the CDR3 is TGTGCCAGCAGGGGTGAAAAACTGTTTTTT. This sequence encodes CASRGEKLFF. The rearrangement uses TRBV2 and TRBJ1-4, with no clear D. Trimming removed 6 bases from V and 7 bases from J, with 3 bases in between. The CDR3 extends over 10 amino acids. Germline assignment: CDR1 SNHLY and CDR2 FYNNEI.

The genes are TRBV19 and TRBJ2-2; D tentatively reads TRBD1 or TRBD2 (7 bases each). Looked up from germline, CDR1 is LNHDA and CDR2 is SQIVND (reference sequence). V dropped 7 bases and J dropped 7 bases, with 13 bases sitting between them. CDR3 length equals 13 residues. The CDR3 loop is CASTQGRGGELFF. CDR3 DNA sequence: TGTGCCAGTACACAGGGGAGGGGCGGGGAGCTGTTTTTT.

This clone showed up just a few times. The V gene is TRBV30, the J gene TRBJ1-4; no clear D gene. Germline lookup yields CDR1 GTSNPN and CDR2 SVGIG (reference sequence). There are 13 residues in the CDR3. Trimming removed 2 bases from V and 3 bases from J, with 7 bases in between. Written as DNA, the CDR3 is TGTGCCTGGAGTACGGTAGCTAATGAAAAACTGTTTTTT. Amino acid sequence: CAWSTVANEKLFF.